This TCR beta chain was documented in a study of regulatory T cells in long-lasting Graves disease. In the study overall: Persistent Graves' disease required over 5 years of antithyroid drugs and positive TSH receptor antibodies.

Study-wide results and caveats: Not thyroid tissue but only peripheral blood was studied.

Relying on iRepertoire HTBI primers and Arm-PCR of CDR3 regions, the team built TCR beta libraries. TCRdb re-analysed the multiplex PCR reads in MiXCR, keeping a single row per CDR3 protein. The sample lists roughly 500,000 distinct CDR3 sequences; 20% to 25% were seen once. The time point here: persistent/refractory GD, antithyroid drugs over 5 years with positive TRAb. The TCR library was made from RNA extracted from PBMCs. EDTA tubes were used for drawing approximately 9 milliliters of peripheral blood. Notes on this clonotype: Its specificity is not known. At one end the junction does not follow the germline gene, possibly because of a read error.

The receptor's source is a female donor with Graves disease. This sample comprised peripheral blood mononuclear cells (PBMCs), obtained when the disease was refractory, from a patient treated with antithyroid drugs.

The DNA for the CDR3 is TGTGCCAGCAGCCGCAGAGTCGGCACAGCTACGCAGTATTTT. It specifies CASSRRVGTATQYF. The rearrangement links TRBV6-2 or TRBV6-3 to TRBJ2-3, with D uncertain. Germline V gene lookup returns CDR1 MNHEY and CDR2 SVGEGT. CDR3 size: 14 residues.